Below, one T cell receptor beta chain is given with its context. Its antigen is currently unknown. The authors reverse transcribed all of the isolated RNA, so sequencing captured expressed TCRB transcripts. TCRdb keeps only in-frame clones here, not all; method: immunoSEQ multiplex PCR. The table has about 370,000 clones, over 13% seen once. These data belong to a study of beta chain features in type 1 diabetes. General observations from the study: The VDJ junctions of type 1 diabetes patients carried fewer insertions and more deletions.

Per the germline V gene, CDR1 is SGHRS and CDR2 is YFSETQ. V gave up 5 bases and J gave up 0 bases, with 21 bases separating them. The CDR3 loop spans 17 amino acids. Sequencing input: naive CD4+ T cells from blood. This rearrangement joins TRBV5-1 to TRBJ2-7, with a possible D match to TRBD2 (6 bases). The TCR comes from a young woman in good health. This CDR3 reads CASRLGGAGLISYEQYF. The CDR3 DNA is TGCGCCAGCAGACTCGGCGGGGCGGGATTAATCTCCTACGAGCAGTACTTC.